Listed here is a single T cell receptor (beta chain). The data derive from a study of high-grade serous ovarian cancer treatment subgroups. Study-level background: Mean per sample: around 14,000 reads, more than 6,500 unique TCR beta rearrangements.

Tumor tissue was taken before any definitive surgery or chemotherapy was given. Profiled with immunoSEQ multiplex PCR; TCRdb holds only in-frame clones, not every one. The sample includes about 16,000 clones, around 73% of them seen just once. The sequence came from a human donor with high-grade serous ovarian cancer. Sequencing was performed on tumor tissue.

CDR3 nucleotide sequence: TGTGCCAGTAGTTGGGGGGGCACTGAAGCTTTCTTT. Its translation: CASSWGGTEAFF. The V and J genes are TRBV19 and TRBJ1-1, with a possible D match to TRBD1 (5 bases). Trimming pared 5 bases from V and 4 bases from J, leaving 8 bases between. The germline gives CDR1 LNHDA, CDR2 SQIVND (reference sequence). CDR3 length: 12 residues. The whole variable domain, remainder taken from reference TRBV19 and TRBJ1-1, is DGGITQSPKYLFRKEGQNVTLSCEQNLNHDAMYWYRQDPGQGLRLIYYSQIVNDFQKGDIAEGYSVSREKKESFPLTVTSAQKNPTAFYLCASSWGGTEAFFGQGTRLTVV.